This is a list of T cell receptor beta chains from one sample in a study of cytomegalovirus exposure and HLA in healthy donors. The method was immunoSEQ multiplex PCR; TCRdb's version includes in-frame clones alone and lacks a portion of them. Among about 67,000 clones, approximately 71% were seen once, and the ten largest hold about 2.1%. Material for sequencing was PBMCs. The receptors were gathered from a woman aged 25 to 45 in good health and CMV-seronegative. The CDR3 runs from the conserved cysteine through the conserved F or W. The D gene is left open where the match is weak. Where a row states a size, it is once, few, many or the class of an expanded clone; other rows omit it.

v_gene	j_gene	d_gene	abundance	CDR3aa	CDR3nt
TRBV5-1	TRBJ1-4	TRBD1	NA	CASSRQGPGTGGKLFF	TGCGCCAGCAGCCGCCAAGGTCCCGGGACAGGGGGGAAACTGTTTTTT
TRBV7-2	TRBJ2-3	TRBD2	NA	CASRDPSGGVDTQYF	TGTGCCAGCAGAGATCCTAGCGGGGGTGTTGATACGCAGTATTTT
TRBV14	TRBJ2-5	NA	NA	CASSPRQIQETQYF	TGTGCCAGCAGCCCCCGACAGATCCAAGAGACCCAGTACTTC
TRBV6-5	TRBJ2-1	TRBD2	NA	CASSRTSGAYNEQFF	TGTGCCAGCAGTCGGACTAGCGGGGCTTACAATGAGCAGTTCTTC
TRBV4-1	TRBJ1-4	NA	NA	CASSLWARGLNEKLFF	TGCGCCAGCAGCCTTTGGGCCAGGGGACTAAATGAAAAACTGTTTTTT
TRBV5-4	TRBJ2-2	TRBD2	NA	CASSPGGARSTGELFF	TGTGCCAGCAGCCCCGGGGGGGCTCGATCCACCGGGGAGCTGTTTTTT
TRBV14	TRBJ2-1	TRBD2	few	CASLPSGGTSSYNEQFF	TGTGCCAGCCTTCCGAGCGGGGGGACGAGCTCCTACAATGAGCAGTTCTTC
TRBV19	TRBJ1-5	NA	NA	CASSMRRGNQPQHF	TGTGCCAGTAGTATGAGAAGGGGGAATCAGCCCCAGCATTTT
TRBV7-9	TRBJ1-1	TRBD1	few	CASSYGTGGLAEAFF	TGTGCCAGCAGCTACGGGACAGGGGGTTTAGCTGAAGCTTTCTTT
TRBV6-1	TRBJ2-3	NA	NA	CASSLLLDTQYF	TGTGCCAGCAGCCTGTTATTAGATACGCAGTATTTT
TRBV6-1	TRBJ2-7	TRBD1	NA	CASRGGTGTYEQYF	TGTGCCAGCAGAGGGGGGACAGGGACCTACGAGCAGTACTTC
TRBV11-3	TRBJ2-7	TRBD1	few	CASSYSGQGRHF	TGTGCCAGCAGCTACTCAGGACAGGGTCGACACTTC
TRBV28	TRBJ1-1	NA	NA	CASSLGQVIEAFF	TGTGCCAGCAGTTTAGGGCAAGTAATTGAAGCTTTCTTT
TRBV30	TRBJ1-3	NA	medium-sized	CAYGRGSGNTIYF	TGTGCCTACGGCAGGGGCTCTGGAAACACCATATATTTT
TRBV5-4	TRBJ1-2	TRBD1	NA	CASTGQGTAVGYTF	TGTGCCAGCACCGGACAGGGCACCGCTGTCGGCTACACCTTC
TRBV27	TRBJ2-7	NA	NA	CASSLSSTNYEQYF	TGTGCCAGCAGCCTCAGCTCCACTAACTACGAGCAGTACTTC
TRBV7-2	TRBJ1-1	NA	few	CASSLEPGRTEAFF	TGTGCCAGCAGCTTAGAACCAGGGAGGACTGAAGCTTTCTTT
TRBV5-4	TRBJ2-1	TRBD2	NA	CASSLGGSGGASYNEQFF	TGTGCCAGCAGCTTGGGAGGTAGCGGGGGGGCGTCGTACAATGAGCAGTTCTTC